The T cell receptor (beta chain) under discussion was sequenced for a study of technical replicates of blood from a few donors (dated by TCRdb to about 2017). Concerning this clone itself: The antigen this receptor binds is unknown. Nothing much larger sits one base from this clone, and base qualities are not available.

Libraries were made using the immunoSEQ multiplex PCR assay. TCRdb obtained this table from immuneACCESS and retained in-frame rearrangements with V and J assigned. These tables miss some clones; where compared with another copy, unresolved V genes account for less than half of the shortfall, and the remainder is unexplained. The sample profile shows 85,000 to 100,000 clones; 85% to 95% of them were found once. Over 0.2% of the sample goes to the ten largest clones. V loses 3 bases, J loses 4 bases, and the germline ends lie 14 bases apart. Its CDR3 holds 15 amino acids, cysteine through phenylalanine. Of all the DNA, just the CDR3 is kept, 45 bases in frame from base 1. Looking up the germline V gene yields CDR1 ENHRY and CDR2 SYGVKD.

Sequencing used T cells isolated from PBMCs. The sequence was collected from a human donor in good health. The chain uses TRBV10-3 and TRBJ2-3, with a weak D call of TRBD1 (6 bases match). CDR3 sequence: CAISEWERGSDTQYF. The DNA sequence is as follows: TGTGCCATCAGTGAATGGGAGAGGGGGTCAGATACGCAGTATTTT.